The 23 T cell receptor beta chains listed next were all sequenced from one sample in a study of response to subunit inactivated influenza vaccine. TCRdb reprocessed the RT-PCR reads with MiXCR, giving one entry per CDR3 protein. The table has 500,000 to 600,000 distinct CDR3 sequences, around 10% seen once. Another study also made use of these data, one on T cells expressing NK-cell markers. That work contributes: Synthesis of TCR beta cDNA relied on 5'RACE template switching carrying UMIs.

The material sequenced was PBMCs from blood, taken on the day of vaccination. These receptors were taken from a man over 45 who received an inactivated influenza vaccine.

This clonotype was seen more than once but under ten times. The chain employs TRBV11-2 and TRBJ2-1; the match to TRBD2 covers 8 bases. The V segment lost 3 bases and the J segment 8 bases; nucleotides outside the gene matches: 12. Germline V gene lookup returns CDR1 SGHAT and CDR2 FQNNGV. This CDR3 has 16 amino acids. The CDR3 loop reads CASSLPAGGRTHEQFF. The CDR3 DNA follows: TGTGCCAGCAGCTTGCCCGCTGGCGGGAGGACCCATGAGCAGTTCTTC.

This clonotype has at least ten counts. The V gene is TRBV12-3 or TRBV12-4, the J gene TRBJ1-1, with D uncertain. CDR3 size: 15 residues. The V end was cut by 1 base, the J end by 5 bases, with 14 bases between. The CDR3 DNA reads as TGTGCCAGCAGTTTAGAGCCCCGGTCTCGTACTGAAGCTTTCTTT. The encoded protein is CASSLEPRSRTEAFF.

There are many counts of this clonotype. The rearrangement links TRBV3-1 to TRBJ2-7; D gene ambiguous. CDR1 and CDR2 (germline): LGHDT, YNNKEL (reference sequence). CDR3 length: 14 amino acids. Trimming shortened V by 1 base and J by 3 bases, and 10 bases separated the two germline ends. The DNA for the CDR3 is TGTGCCAGCAGCCAAGTAGGAAGTCGCTACGAGCAGTACTTC. Its protein is CASSQVGSRYEQYF.

This clonotype was recorded many times. V is TRBV10-3 and J is TRBJ2-5; 9 nucleotides align to TRBD2. This CDR3 is 15 amino acids long. Germline V CDR1 and CDR2: ENHRY, SYGVKD. J gave up 1 base and V 3 bases, and 3 bases lay outside the gene matches. The CDR3 region has the DNA TGTGCCATCAGTGAAGGGACTAGCATCCAAGAGACCCAGTACTTC. Residues: CAISEGTSIQETQYF.

This clonotype has more than one count but fewer than ten. The rearrangement links TRBV27 to TRBJ2-7; 7 nucleotides align to TRBD2. Germline loops: CDR1 MNHEY, CDR2 SMNVEV (reference sequence). Trimming cost V 0 bases and J 2 bases; bases outside gene matches: 10. The CDR3 has 17 amino acids. In DNA, the CDR3 is TGTGCCAGCAGTTTATCGTGGGAGGGCCTGGCACCCTACGAGCAGTACTTC. It is translated as CASSLSWEGLAPYEQYF.

This clonotype was detected a few times. The chain joins TRBV20-1 to TRBJ2-7; 12 bases are shared with TRBD2. The J segment lost 6 bases and the V segment lost 3 bases, leaving 12 bases of the junction unmatched. Germline V gene sequence: CDR1 DFQATT, CDR2 SNEGSKA (reference sequence). The CDR3 consists of 16 residues. This CDR3 reads CSARPTSGGRVAEQYF. DNA of the CDR3: TGCAGTGCTAGGCCTACTAGCGGGGGGCGGGTAGCCGAGCAGTACTTC.

This chain links TRBV4-3 with TRBJ2-1, with a tentative D call TRBD1 (5 bases). Germline-derived CDR1 and CDR2 are LGHNA and YSLEER. The V end was cut by 0 bases, the J end by 0 bases, with 15 bases between. The CDR3 runs to 18 residues. The CDR3: CASSQDHRFLDSYNEQFF. The DNA for the CDR3 is TGCGCCAGCAGCCAAGATCACAGGTTTCTAGACTCCTACAATGAGCAGTTCTTC.

The V call is TRBV4-3, the J call TRBJ2-1; 9 nucleotides agree with TRBD2. Germline loops: CDR1 LGHNA, CDR2 YSLEER. J gave up 3 bases and V 4 bases, and 7 bases lay outside the gene matches. CDR3 length: 16 amino acids. This CDR3 is CASSRRLADDYNEQFF. The CDR3 coding sequence is TGCGCCAGCAGCCGCAGACTAGCGGACGACTACAATGAGCAGTTCTTC.

For the CDR3, the DNA is TGCAGTGCAGCGGGAGGGCCGGGGGGCACAGATACGCAGTATTTT. This translates into CSAAGGPGGTDTQYF. The J gene is TRBJ2-3, the V gene TRBV20-1; 10 bases map to TRBD2. In germline, CDR1 is DFQATT, CDR2 SNEGSKA (reference sequence). Trimming cost V 6 bases and J 1 base; bases outside gene matches: 7. This CDR3 spans 15 amino acids.

In its sample, this clonotype was seen a few times. This chain links TRBV19 with TRBJ2-7, with 11 bases aligning to TRBD1. The CDR3 spans 14 residues. V shed 7 bases, J shed 6 bases, and the junction held 8 bases outside the gene matches. Germline CDR1 is LNHDA and CDR2 is SQIVND (reference sequence). CDR3 sequence: CASKGQGDTAEQYF. The DNA of the CDR3 is TGTGCCAGTAAGGGACAGGGGGACACCGCCGAGCAGTACTTC.

This clonotype came up many times. The genes are TRBV11-2 and TRBJ2-2; 9 nucleotides match TRBD2. J gave up 2 bases and V 5 bases, and 6 bases lay outside the gene matches. There are 16 residues in the CDR3. Looked up from germline, CDR1 is SGHAT and CDR2 is FQNNGV. CDR3: CASSPAGGINTGELFF. As DNA, the CDR3 is TGTGCCAGCAGCCCCGCGGGGGGGATTAACACCGGGGAGCTGTTTTTT.

This clonotype has more than one count but fewer than ten. V usage is TRBV5-1 and J usage is TRBJ2-7; D possibly corresponds to TRBD1 (5 bases). This CDR3 is built from 14 residues. CDR1 SGHRS and CDR2 YFSETQ come from the germline V gene. Trimming pared 3 bases from V and 3 bases from J, leaving 13 bases between. The CDR3 sequence: CASSYDSTRYEQYF. The CDR3 nucleotides are TGCGCCAGCAGCTACGACAGCACCCGCTACGAGCAGTACTTC.

V is TRBV5-1 and J is TRBJ2-7, with 8 bases identical to TRBD2. The CDR3 contains 14 residues. The J segment lost 2 bases and the V segment lost 6 bases, leaving 7 bases of the junction unmatched. Germline CDR1 is SGHRS and CDR2 is YFSETQ. The CDR3 loop is CASTSGGGTYEQYF. The CDR3 nucleotides are TGCGCCAGCACCTCGGGGGGGGGAACCTACGAGCAGTACTTC.

The chain carries TRBV4-2 and TRBJ2-5; either TRBD1 or TRBD2 may fit D (5 bases each). CDR1 is LGHNA, CDR2 YNFKEQ, per germline. The V gene lost 3 bases and the J gene lost 7 bases, with 18 bases spanning the gap. CDR3 length equals 15 residues. In DNA, the CDR3 is TGTGCCAGCAGCCAGTCAGGGAGAGAGTACGGGACCCAGTACTTC. Encoded protein: CASSQSGREYGTQYF.

This clonotype has ten or more counts. The V call is TRBV6-6, the J call TRBJ1-2, with D maybe TRBD1 (6 bases). Germline-derived CDR1 and CDR2 are MNHNY and SVGAGI (reference sequence). Trimming removed 8 bases from V and 4 bases from J, with 14 bases in between. The CDR3 extends over 13 amino acids. DNA of the CDR3: TGTGCCAGCGGGGCAGGGGTCCTCTATGGCTACACCTTC. This sequence encodes CASGAGVLYGYTF.

This clonotype has only a few counts. The rearrangement uses TRBV9 and TRBJ1-2, with TRBD1 identical over 9 bases. V trimming: 3 bases; J trimming: 4 bases; junction bases outside the gene matches: 4. Germline-derived CDR1 and CDR2 are SGDLS and YYNGEE. The CDR3 covers 14 residues. In nucleotides, the CDR3 is TGTGCCAGCAGCGCACAGGGGGCATCCTATGGCTACACCTTC. This codes for CASSAQGASYGYTF.

The chain links TRBV2 to TRBJ2-2, with 8 bases that match TRBD2. Germline CDR1 reads SNHLY; CDR2 reads FYNNEI. This CDR3 spans 13 amino acids. After removal of 6 bases from V and 7 bases from J, the junction contained 4 bases not matched to a gene. CDR3 residues: CASSGRAHGELFF. For the CDR3, the DNA is TGTGCCAGCAGCGGGAGGGCCCACGGGGAGCTGTTTTTT.

The chain carries TRBV24-1 and TRBJ2-5; D gene unclear. There are 15 residues in the CDR3. The germline CDR1 and CDR2 sequences are KGHDR and SFDVKD. The V and J ends lost 7 bases and 4 bases respectively, with 18 bases between them. This chain's CDR3 is CATSETVNLGETQYF. In DNA, the CDR3 is TGTGCCACCAGCGAGACGGTCAACCTTGGAGAGACCCAGTACTTC.

This clonotype was detected only a few times. This chain links TRBV5-4 with TRBJ2-7; D is tentatively TRBD1 or TRBD2 (5 bases each). CDR3 size: 16 residues. V was trimmed by 0 bases and J by 2 bases, leaving 15 bases between them. Per the germline V gene, CDR1 is SGHNT and CDR2 is YYREEE (reference sequence). The CDR3 is CASSLAGAGRTYEQYF. The CDR3 region has the DNA TGTGCCAGCAGCTTGGCCGGGGCAGGGCGGACCTACGAGCAGTACTTC.

The chain uses TRBV28 and TRBJ2-7; weak D call: TRBD2 (5 bases). This CDR3 has 14 residues. V was pared by 5 bases and J by 3 bases, with 14 bases between. The V gene's germline CDR1 is MDHEN and CDR2 SYDVKM. The CDR3 reads CASSVVSGYYEQYF. DNA for the CDR3: TGTGCCAGCAGTGTCGTTTCGGGGTACTACGAGCAGTACTTC.

This clonotype was observed a handful of times. This sequence joins TRBV7-8 and TRBJ1-1; D is uncertain. V lost 3 bases and J 2 bases, leaving 13 bases between the germline ends. The CDR3 covers 15 residues. Germline CDR1 and CDR2: SGHVS and FQNEAQ. The CDR3 nucleotides are TGTGCCAGCAGCTTTTCGTCCCAGGCCAACACTGAAGCTTTCTTT. It encodes CASSFSSQANTEAFF.

J is TRBJ1-1 and V is TRBV20-1, with a possible D match to TRBD1 (6 bases). The CDR3 runs 14 residues. Trimming pared 5 bases from V and 4 bases from J, leaving 17 bases between. Germline CDR1 DFQATT, CDR2 SNEGSKA (reference sequence). Here the CDR3 DNA reads TGCAGTGCTGGCCCGGCGGAGGGGGGCACTGAAGCTTTCTTT. The encoded protein is CSAGPAEGGTEAFF.

The genes are TRBV5-1 and TRBJ2-1; 13 nucleotides line up with TRBD2. The CDR3 is 14 residues long. Trimming removed 4 bases from V and 10 bases from J; junction bases left unmatched: 5. The germline gives CDR1 SGHRS, CDR2 YFSETQ. The CDR3 nucleotides are TGCGCCAGCAGCCCGGGACTAGCGGGACCCGAGCAGTTCTTC. Residues: CASSPGLAGPEQFF. The variable domain in full, with the rest retrieved from reference TRBV5-1 and TRBJ2-1, is KAGVTQTPRYLIKTRGQQVTLSCSPISGHRSVSWYQQTPGQGLQFLFEYFSETQRNKGNFPGRFSGRQFSNSRSEMNVSTLELGDSALYLCASSPGLAGPEQFFGPGTRLTVL.